This T cell receptor (beta chain) was sequenced during a study of cytomegalovirus exposure and HLA in healthy donors. The CDR3 runs 14 residues. From germline, CDR1 is MNHNY and CDR2 SVGAGI (reference sequence). Unmatched junction bases numbered 3, after V lost 5 bases and J lost 5 bases. PCR involved 60 Vbeta and 13 Jbeta primers. Profiling relied on immunoSEQ multiplex PCR, and the TCRdb table lists in-frame clones only, not all of them. The table lists some 200,000 clones, about four fifths of them singletons, with about 1.5% in the top ten. This clonotype was obtained from a woman between 18 and 30 years old in good health and CMV-seronegative. The chain carries TRBV6-6 and TRBJ2-1; TRBD1 agrees at 10 bases. The material sequenced was PBMCs. CDR3 DNA sequence: TGTGCCAGCAGTCCGACAGGGGGCCACAATGAGCAGTTCTTC. It codes for CASSPTGGHNEQFF.